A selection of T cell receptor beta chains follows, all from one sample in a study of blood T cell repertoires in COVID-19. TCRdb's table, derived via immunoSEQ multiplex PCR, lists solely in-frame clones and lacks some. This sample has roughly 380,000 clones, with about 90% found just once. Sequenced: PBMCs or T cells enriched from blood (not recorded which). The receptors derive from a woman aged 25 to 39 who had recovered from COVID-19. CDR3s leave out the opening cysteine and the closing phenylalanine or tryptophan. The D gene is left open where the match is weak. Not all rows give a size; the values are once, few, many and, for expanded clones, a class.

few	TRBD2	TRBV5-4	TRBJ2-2	ASSLAPWEGNTGELF
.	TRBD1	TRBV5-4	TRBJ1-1	ASSWHDRATEAF
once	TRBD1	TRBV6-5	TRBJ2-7	ASINDREHEQY
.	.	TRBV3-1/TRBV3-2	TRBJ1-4	ASSALPGTGEKLF
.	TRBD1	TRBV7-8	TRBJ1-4	ASSGQGTNEKLF
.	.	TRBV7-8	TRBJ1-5	ASSSGGNQPQH
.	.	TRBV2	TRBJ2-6	ASRFRFSGANVLT
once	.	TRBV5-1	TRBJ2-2	ASSFNLGGGNTGELF
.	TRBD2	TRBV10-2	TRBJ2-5	ASTAGGPRETQY
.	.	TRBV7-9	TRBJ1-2	ASSLGGVGGGGYT
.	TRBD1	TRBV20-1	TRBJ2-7	SARGRDRTT
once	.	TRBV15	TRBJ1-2	ATSRGVDLYT
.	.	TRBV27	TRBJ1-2	ASRPAGAAGYT
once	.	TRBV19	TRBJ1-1	ASSPLYGRFGTEAF
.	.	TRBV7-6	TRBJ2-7	ASSFTHEQY
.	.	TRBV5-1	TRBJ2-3	ASSGRQPDTQY
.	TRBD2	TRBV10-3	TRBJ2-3	AIAERTSGGPSTDTQY
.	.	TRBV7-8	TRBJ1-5	ASSSRDVRGKPQH
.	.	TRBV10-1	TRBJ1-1	ASSLNSLNTEAF
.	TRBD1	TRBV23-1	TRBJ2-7	ASSQSLSQGAREQY
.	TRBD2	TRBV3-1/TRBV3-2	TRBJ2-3	ASSQDPPGGGRDTQY
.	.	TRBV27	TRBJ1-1	ASSLSSPNTEAF
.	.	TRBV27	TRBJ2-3	ASSLFGGRGDTQY
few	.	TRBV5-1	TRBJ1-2	ASSLDSYGYT
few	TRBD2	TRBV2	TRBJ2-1	ASREMGLAGGGGEQF
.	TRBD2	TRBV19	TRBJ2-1	ASSMEIAGGDYNEQF
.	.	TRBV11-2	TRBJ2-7	ASSLGGGEAHEQY
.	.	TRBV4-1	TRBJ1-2	ASSQEALNYGYT
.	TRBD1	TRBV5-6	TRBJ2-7	ASSSPTGAYEQY
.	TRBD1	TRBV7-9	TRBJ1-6	ASSSGTGDSPLH
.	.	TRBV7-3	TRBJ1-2	ASSLGGFYGYT
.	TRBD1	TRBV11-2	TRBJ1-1	ASSSPGQGGTEAF
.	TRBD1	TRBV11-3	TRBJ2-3	ASSPGTGGAGTDTQY
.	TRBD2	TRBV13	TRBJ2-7	ASSSQLAGSPYEQY
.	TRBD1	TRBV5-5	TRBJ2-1	ASSLDRGYNEQF
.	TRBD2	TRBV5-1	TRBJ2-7	ASSLTPTSGSSEQY
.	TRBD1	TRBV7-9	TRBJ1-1	ASSLITGGSTEAF
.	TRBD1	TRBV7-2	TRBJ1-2	ASSWTGNYGYT
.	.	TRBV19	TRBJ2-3	ASSTRENTQY
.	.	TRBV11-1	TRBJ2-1	ASSPGGKQNNEQF
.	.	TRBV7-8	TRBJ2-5	ASNNYQETQY
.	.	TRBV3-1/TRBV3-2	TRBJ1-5	ASSPQTVNQPQH
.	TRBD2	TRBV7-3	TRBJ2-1	ASSSLAGAYNEQF
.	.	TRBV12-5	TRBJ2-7	ASGVPIEQY
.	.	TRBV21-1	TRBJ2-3	ASTPGTSGTPDTQY